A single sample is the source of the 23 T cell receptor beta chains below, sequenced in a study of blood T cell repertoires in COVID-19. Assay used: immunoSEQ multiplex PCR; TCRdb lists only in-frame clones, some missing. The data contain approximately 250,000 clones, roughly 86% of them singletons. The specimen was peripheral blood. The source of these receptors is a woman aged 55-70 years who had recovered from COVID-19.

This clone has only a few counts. CDR3 nucleotides: TGTGCCAGCAGCTTGGCTGGGGCTAGCTCCTACGAGCAGTACTTC. Its translation is CASSLAGASSYEQYF. This sequence joins TRBV5-4 and TRBJ2-7; maybe TRBD1 (5 bases). The CDR3 totals 15 residues. CDR1 SGHNT and CDR2 YYREEE come from the germline V gene (reference sequence). Trimming cost V 0 bases and J 0 bases, with 10 bases left between them.

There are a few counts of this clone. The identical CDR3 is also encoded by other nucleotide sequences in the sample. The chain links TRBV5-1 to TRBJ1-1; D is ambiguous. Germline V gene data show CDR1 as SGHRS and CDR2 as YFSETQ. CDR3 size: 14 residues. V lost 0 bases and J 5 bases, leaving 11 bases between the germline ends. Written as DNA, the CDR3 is TGCGCCAGCAGCTTGGGCGGGCTTGGGACTGAAGCTTTCTTT. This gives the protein CASSLGGLGTEAFF.

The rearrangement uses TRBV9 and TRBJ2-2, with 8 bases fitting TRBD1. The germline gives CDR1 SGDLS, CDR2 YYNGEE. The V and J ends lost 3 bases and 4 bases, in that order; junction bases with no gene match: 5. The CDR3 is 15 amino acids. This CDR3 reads CASSALRGPTGELFF. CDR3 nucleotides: TGTGCCAGCAGCGCCCTCAGGGGGCCCACCGGGGAGCTGTTTTTT.

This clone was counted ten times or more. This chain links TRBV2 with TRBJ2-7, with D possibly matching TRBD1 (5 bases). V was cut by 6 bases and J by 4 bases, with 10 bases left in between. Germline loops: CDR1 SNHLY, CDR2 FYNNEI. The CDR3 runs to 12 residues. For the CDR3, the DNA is TGTGCCAGCAGCTGGACAATTTACGAGCAGTACTTC. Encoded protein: CASSWTIYEQYF. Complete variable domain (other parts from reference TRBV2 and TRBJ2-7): EPEVTQTPSHQVTQMGQEVILRCVPISNHLYFYWYRQILGQKVEFLVSFYNNEISEKSEIFDDQFSVERPDGSNFTLKIRSTKLEDSAMYFCASSWTIYEQYFGPGTRLTVT.

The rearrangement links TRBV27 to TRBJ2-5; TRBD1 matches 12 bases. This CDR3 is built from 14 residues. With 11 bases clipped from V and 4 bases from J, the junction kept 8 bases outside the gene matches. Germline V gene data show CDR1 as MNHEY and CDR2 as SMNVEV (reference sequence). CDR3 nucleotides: TGTGCCTACTCCCGGGACAGGGGGCTAGAGACCCAGTACTTC. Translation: CAYSRDRGLETQYF.

As DNA, the CDR3 is TGCAGCGTTGAAGAAAGATACAGGGACGGTGGAAACACCATATATTTT. The encoded protein is CSVEERYRDGGNTIYF. The genes are TRBV29-1 and TRBJ1-3, with D possibly matching TRBD1 (6 bases). The ends were cut back, 0 bases at V and 3 bases at J, with 15 bases in the middle. The germline gives CDR1 SQVTM, CDR2 ANQGSEA. The CDR3 is 16 amino acids.

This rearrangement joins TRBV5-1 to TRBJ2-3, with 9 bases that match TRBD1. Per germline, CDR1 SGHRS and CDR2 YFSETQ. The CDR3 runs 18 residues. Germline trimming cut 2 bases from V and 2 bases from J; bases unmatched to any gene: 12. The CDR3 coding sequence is TGCGCCAGCAGCTTAGGATACGGACAGGGGTTTCCCACAGATACGCAGTATTTT. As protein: CASSLGYGQGFPTDTQYF.

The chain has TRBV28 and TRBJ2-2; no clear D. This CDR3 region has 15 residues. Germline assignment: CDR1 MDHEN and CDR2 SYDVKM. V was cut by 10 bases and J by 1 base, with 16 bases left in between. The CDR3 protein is CAILVVSKNTGELFF. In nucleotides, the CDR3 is TGTGCCATTCTAGTCGTCAGCAAGAACACCGGGGAGCTGTTTTTT.

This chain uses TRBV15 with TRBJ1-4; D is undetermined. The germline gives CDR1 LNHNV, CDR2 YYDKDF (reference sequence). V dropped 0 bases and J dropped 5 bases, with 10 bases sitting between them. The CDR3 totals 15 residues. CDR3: CATSRELLWNEKLFF. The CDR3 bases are TGTGCCACCAGCAGAGAACTCCTGTGGAATGAAAAACTGTTTTTT.

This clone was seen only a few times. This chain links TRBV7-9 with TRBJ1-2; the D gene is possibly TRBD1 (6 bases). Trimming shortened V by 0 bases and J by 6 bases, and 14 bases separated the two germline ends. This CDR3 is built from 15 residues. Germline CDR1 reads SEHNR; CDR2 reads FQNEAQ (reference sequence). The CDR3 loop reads CASSLANRVGDGYTF. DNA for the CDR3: TGTGCCAGCAGCTTAGCGAACAGGGTCGGCGATGGCTACACCTTC.

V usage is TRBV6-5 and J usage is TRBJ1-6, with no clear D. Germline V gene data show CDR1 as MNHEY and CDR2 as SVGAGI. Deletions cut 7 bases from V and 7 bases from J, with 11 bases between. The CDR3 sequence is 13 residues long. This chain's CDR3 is CASTRGSNSPLHF. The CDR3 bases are TGTGCCAGCACCCGCGGCAGCAATTCACCCCTCCACTTT.

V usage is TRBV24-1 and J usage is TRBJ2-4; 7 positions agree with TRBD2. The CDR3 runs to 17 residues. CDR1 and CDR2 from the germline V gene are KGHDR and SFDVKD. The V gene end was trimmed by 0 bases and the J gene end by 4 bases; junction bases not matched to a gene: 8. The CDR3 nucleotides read TGTGCCACCAGTGATTTGGCGATGGGGGGGGTGAAAAACATTCAGTACTTC. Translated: CATSDLAMGGVKNIQYF.

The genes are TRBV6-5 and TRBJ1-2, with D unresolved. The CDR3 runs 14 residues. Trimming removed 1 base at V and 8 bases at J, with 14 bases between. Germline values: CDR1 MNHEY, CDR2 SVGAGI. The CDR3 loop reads CASSYLDLTGGYTF. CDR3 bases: TGTGCCAGCAGTTACTTGGACCTCACGGGAGGCTACACCTTC.

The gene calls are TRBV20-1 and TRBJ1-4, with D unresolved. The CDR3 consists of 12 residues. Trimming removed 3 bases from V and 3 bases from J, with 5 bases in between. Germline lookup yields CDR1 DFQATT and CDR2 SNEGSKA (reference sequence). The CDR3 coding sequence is TGCAGTGCTAGTGGCGCTAATGAAAAACTGTTTTTT. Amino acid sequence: CSASGANEKLFF.

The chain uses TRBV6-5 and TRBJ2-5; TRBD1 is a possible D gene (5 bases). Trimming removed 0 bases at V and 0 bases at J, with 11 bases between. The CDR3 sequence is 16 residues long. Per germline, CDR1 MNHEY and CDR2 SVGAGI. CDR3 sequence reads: CASSYSLDSNQETQYF. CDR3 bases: TGTGCCAGCAGTTACTCCCTAGACAGCAACCAAGAGACCCAGTACTTC.

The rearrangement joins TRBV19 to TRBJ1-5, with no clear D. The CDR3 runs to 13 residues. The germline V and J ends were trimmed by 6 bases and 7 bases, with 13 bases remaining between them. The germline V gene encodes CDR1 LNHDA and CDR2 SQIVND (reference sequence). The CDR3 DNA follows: TGTGCCAGTAGCGGTGACACTTCCCAGCCCCAGCATTTT. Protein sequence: CASSGDTSQPQHF.

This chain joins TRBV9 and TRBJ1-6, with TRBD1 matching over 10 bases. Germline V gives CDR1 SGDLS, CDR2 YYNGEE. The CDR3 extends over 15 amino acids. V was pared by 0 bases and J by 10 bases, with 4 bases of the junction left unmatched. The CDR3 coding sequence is TGTGCCAGCAGCGTAGGAGGACAGGGGGTATCACCCCTCCACTTT. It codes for CASSVGGQGVSPLHF.

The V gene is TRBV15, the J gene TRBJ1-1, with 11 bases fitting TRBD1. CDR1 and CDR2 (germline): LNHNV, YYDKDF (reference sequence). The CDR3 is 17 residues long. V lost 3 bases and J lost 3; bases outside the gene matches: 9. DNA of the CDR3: TGTGCCACCAGCAGGATTGGGACAGGGGGTTTTTACACTGAAGCTTTCTTT. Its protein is CATSRIGTGGFYTEAFF.

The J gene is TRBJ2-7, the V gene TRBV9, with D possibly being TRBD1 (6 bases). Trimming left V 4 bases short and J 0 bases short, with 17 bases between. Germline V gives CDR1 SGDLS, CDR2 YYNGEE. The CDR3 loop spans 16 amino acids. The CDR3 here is CASSRTGDIYSYEQYF. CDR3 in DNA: TGTGCCAGCAGCCGAACCGGGGACATCTACTCCTACGAGCAGTACTTC.

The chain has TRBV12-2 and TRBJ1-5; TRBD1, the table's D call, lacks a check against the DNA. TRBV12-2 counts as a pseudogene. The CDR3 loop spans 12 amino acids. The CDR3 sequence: CAWDRDPQPQHF. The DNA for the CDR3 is TGTGCATGGGACAGGGACCCGCAGCCCCAGCATTTT.

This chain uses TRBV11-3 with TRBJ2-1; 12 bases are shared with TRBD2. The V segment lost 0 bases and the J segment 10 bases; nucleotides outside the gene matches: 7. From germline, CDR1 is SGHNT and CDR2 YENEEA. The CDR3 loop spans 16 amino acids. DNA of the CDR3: TGTGCCAGCAGCTTAGATCCAACTAGCGGGGGGAGGGAGCAGTTCTTC. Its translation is CASSLDPTSGGREQFF.

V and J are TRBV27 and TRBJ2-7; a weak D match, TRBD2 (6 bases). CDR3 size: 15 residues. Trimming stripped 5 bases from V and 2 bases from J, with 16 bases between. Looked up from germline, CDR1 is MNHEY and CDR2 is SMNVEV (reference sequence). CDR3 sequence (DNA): TGTGCCAGCAGTAGCCCGGGTGCGGGGCCCTACGAGCAGTACTTC. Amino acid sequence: CASSSPGAGPYEQYF.

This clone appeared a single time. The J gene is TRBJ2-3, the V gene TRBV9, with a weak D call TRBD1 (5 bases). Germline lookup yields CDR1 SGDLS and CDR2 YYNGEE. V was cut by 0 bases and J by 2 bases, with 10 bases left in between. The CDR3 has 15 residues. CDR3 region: CASSVVAGITDTQYF. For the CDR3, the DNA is TGTGCCAGCAGCGTAGTAGCAGGGATCACAGATACGCAGTATTTT.